Listed below are T cell receptor beta chains from one sample, sequenced in a study of metastatic and nonmetastatic thyroid tumors. Through MiXCR, TCRdb re-clonotyped the PCR reads. This sample carries roughly 48,000 clones, around 21% of them seen once, and the ten largest clones take 3.8%. Sequencing was performed on blood. The receptors derive from a male donor with papillary thyroid cancer or a benign thyroid nodule (not recorded which). Some clones in this sample may be carry-over from other donors' samples. CDR3s include the opening cysteine and the closing phenylalanine or tryptophan. D genes are given only for firm matches. Clone size is stated in some rows and not others, as once, few, many or a class when expanded.

>many|TRBD2|TRBV5-1
CASSLDPGTSGYYNEQFF
>few|.|TRBV28
CASSSQGPNEQFF
>many|.|TRBV5-1
CASSWTLNTEAFF
>few|.|TRBV12-3/TRBV12-4
CASSLGRVHEQYF
>.|.|TRBV19
CASSLLGGPSNEQFF
>many|.|TRBV29-1
CSVGGAGVDGYTF
>many|.|TRBV28
CASSSTSQSDRHNEQFF
>few|TRBD1|TRBV29-1
CSVGTGSGNTIYF
>.|.|TRBV6-1
CVSIKARSVRGEQFF
>many|TRBD1|TRBV5-1
CASSFGTGGLNTEAFF
>.|.|TRBV2
CATEGGWLGELFF
>many|TRBD2|TRBV7-8
CASSLTSGGAPLENTQYF